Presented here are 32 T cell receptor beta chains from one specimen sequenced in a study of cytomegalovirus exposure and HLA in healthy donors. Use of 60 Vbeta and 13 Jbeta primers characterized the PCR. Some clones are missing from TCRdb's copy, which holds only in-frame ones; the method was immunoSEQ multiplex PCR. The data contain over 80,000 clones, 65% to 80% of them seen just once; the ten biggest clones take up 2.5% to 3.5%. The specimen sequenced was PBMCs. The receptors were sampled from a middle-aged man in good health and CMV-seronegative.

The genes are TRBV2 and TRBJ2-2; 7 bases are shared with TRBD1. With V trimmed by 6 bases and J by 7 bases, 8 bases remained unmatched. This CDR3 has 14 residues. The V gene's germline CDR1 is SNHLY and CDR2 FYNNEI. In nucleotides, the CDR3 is TGTGCCAGCAGCCCAACAGGGGTGAACGGGGAGCTGTTTTTT. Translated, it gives CASSPTGVNGELFF.

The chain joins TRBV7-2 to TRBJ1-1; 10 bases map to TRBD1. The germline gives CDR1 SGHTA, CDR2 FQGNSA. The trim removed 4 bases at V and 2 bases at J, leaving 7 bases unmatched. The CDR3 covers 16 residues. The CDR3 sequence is CASSYQPTGGNTEAFF. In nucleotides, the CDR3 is TGTGCCAGCAGCTACCAACCGACAGGGGGCAACACTGAAGCTTTCTTT. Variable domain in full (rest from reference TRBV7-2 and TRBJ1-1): GAGVSQSPSNKVTEKGKDVELRCDPISGHTALYWYRQSLGQGLEFLIYFQGNSAPDKSGLPSDRFSAERTGGSVSTLTIQRTQQEDSAVYLCASSYQPTGGNTEAFFGQGTRLTVV.

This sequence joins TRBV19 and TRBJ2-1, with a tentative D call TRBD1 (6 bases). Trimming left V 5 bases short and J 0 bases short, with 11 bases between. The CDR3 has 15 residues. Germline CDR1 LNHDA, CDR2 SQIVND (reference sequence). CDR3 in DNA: TGTGCCAGTAGTCTGCTGGACAGCTCCTACAATGAGCAGTTCTTC. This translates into CASSLLDSSYNEQFF.

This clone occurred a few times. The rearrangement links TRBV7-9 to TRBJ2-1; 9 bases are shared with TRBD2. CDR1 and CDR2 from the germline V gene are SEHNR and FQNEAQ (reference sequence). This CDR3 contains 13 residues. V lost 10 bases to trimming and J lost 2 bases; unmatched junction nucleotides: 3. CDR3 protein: CATSGATYNEQFF. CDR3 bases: TGTGCCACTAGCGGGGCTACCTACAATGAGCAGTTCTTC.

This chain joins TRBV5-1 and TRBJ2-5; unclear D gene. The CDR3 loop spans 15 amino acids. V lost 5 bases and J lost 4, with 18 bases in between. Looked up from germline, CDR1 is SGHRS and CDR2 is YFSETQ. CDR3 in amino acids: CASRSPQSSGETQYF. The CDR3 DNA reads TGCGCCAGCAGGAGCCCCCAGTCTTCGGGAGAGACCCAGTACTTC.

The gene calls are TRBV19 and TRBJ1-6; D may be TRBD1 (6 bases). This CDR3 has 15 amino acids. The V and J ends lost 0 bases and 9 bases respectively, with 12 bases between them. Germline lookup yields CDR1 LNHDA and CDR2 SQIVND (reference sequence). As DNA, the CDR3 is TGTGCCAGTAGTATAGATACAGGGTCGGCTTCACCCCTCCACTTT. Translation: CASSIDTGSASPLHF. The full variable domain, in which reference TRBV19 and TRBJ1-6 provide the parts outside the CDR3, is DGGITQSPKYLFRKEGQNVTLSCEQNLNHDAMYWYRQDPGQGLRLIYYSQIVNDFQKGDIAEGYSVSREKKESFPLTVTSAQKNPTAFYLCASSIDTGSASPLHFGNGTRLTVT.

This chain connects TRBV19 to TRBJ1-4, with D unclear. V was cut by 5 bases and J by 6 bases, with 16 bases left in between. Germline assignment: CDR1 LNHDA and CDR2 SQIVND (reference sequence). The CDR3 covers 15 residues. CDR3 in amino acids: CASSASPATDEKLFF. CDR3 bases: TGTGCCAGTAGTGCCTCCCCAGCGACCGATGAAAAACTGTTTTTT.

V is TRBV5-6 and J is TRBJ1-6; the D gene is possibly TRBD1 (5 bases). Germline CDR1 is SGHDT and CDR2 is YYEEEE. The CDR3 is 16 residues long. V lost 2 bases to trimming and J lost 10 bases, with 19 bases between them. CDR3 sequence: CASSFLSGQGESPLHF. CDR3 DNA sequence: TGTGCCAGCAGCTTTTTATCAGGGCAGGGCGAATCACCCCTCCACTTT.

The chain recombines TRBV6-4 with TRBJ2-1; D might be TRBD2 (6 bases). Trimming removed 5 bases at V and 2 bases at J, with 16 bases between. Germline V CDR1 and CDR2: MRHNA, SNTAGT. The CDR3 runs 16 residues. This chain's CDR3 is CASSQIPGLTYNEQFF. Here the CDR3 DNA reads TGTGCCAGCAGTCAGATTCCGGGACTTACCTACAATGAGCAGTTCTTC.

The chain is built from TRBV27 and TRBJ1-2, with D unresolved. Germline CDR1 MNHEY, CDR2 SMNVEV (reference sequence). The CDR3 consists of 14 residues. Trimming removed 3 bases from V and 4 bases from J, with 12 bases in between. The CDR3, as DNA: TGTGCCAGCAGTTTGGGAGGGAGCCTCTATGGCTACACCTTC. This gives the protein CASSLGGSLYGYTF.

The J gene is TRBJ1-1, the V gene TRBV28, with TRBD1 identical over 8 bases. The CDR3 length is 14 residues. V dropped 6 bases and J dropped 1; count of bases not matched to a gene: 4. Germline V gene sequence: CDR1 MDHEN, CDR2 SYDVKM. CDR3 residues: CASRDRVWNTEAFF. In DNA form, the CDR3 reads TGTGCCAGCAGGGACAGGGTATGGAACACTGAAGCTTTCTTT. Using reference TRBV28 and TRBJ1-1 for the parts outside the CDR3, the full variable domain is DVKVTQSSRYLVKRTGEKVFLECVQDMDHENMFWYRQDPGLGLRLIYFSYDVKMKEKGDIPEGYSVSREKKERFSLILESASTNQTSMYLCASRDRVWNTEAFFGQGTRLTVV.

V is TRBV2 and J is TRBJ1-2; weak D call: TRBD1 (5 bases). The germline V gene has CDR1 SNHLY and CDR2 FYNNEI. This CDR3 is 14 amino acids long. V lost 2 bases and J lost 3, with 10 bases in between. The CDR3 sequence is CASSETREDYGYTF. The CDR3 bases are TGTGCCAGCAGTGAAACCAGGGAGGACTATGGCTACACCTTC.

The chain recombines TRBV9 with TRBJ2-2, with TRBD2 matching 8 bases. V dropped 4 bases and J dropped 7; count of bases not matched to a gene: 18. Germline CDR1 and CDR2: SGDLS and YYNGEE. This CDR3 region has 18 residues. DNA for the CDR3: TGTGCCAGCAGCCCCCCCACCCCCCAGCGGGGGAAGATCGGGGAGCTGTTTTTT. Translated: CASSPPTPQRGKIGELFF.

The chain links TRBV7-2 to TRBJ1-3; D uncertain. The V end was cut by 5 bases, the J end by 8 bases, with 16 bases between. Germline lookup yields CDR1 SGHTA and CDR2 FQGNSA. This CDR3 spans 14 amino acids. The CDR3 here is CASSPRSEEDTIYF. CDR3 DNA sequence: TGTGCCAGCAGCCCCCGGTCCGAGGAGGACACCATATATTTT.

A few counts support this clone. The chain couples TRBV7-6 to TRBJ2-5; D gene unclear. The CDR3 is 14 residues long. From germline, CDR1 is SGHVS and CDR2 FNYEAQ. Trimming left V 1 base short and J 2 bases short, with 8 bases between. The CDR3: CASSLGWQQETQYF. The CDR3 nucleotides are TGTGCCAGCAGCTTAGGGTGGCAGCAAGAGACCCAGTACTTC.

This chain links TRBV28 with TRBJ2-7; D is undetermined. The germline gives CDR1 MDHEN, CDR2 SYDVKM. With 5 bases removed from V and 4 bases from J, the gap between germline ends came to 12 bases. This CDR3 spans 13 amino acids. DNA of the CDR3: TGTGCCAGCAGTCCTGGCTTCGGGTACGAGCAGTACTTC. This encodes CASSPGFGYEQYF.

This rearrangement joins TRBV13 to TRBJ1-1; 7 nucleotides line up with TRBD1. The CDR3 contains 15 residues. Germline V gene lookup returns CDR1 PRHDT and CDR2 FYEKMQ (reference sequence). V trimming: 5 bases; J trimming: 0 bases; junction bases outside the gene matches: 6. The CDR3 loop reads CASSATGQLNTEAFF. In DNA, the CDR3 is TGTGCCAGCAGCGCAACGGGACAGTTGAACACTGAAGCTTTCTTT.

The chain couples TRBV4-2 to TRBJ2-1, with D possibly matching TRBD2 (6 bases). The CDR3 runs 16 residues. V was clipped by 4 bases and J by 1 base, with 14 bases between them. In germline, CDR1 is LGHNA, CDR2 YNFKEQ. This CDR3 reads CASSRSLASSYNEQFF. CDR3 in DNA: TGTGCCAGCAGCCGCAGTCTAGCGAGTTCCTACAATGAGCAGTTCTTC.

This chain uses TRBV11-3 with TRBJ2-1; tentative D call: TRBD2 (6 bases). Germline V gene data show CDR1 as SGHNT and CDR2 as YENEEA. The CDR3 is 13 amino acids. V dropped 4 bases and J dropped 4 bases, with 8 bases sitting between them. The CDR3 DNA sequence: TGTGCCAGCAGCTCCGGGGGATACAATGAGCAGTTCTTC. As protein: CASSSGGYNEQFF. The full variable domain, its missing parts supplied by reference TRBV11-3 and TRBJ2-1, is EAGVVQSPRYKIIEKKQPVAFWCNPISGHNTLYWYLQNLGQGPELLIRYENEEAVDDSQLPKDRFSAERLKGVDSTLKIQPAELGDSAVYLCASSSGGYNEQFFGPGTRLTVL.

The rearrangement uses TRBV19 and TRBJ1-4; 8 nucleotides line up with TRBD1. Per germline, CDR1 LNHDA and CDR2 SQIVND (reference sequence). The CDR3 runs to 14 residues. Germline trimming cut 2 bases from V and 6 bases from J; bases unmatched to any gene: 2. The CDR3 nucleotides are TGTGCCAGTAGTATATACAGGGGGGATGAAAAACTGTTTTTT. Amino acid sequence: CASSIYRGDEKLFF.

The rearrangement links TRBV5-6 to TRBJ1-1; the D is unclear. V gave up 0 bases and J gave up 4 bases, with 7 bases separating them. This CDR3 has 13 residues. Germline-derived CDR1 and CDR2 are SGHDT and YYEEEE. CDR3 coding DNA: TGTGCCAGCAGCTTGGACGTCGGCACTGAAGCTTTCTTT. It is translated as CASSLDVGTEAFF.

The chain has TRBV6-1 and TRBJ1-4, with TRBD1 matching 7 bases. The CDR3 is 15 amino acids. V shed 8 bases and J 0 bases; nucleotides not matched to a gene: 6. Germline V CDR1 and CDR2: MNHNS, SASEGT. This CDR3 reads CASGDSYPTNEKLFF. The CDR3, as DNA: TGTGCCAGCGGGGACAGCTATCCAACTAATGAAAAACTGTTTTTT.

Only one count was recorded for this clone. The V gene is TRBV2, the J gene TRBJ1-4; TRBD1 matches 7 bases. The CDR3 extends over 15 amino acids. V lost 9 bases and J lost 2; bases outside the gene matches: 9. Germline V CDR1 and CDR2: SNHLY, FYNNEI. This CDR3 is CASRTGFSTNEKLFF. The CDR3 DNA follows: TGTGCCAGTCGGACAGGATTTTCGACTAATGAAAAACTGTTTTTT.

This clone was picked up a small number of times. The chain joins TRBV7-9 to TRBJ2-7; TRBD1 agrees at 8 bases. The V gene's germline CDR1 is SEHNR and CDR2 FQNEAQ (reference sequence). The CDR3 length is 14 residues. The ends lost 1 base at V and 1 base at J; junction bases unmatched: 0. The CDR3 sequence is CASSLDRGSYEQYF. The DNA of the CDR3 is TGTGCCAGCAGCTTAGACAGGGGGTCCTACGAGCAGTACTTC.

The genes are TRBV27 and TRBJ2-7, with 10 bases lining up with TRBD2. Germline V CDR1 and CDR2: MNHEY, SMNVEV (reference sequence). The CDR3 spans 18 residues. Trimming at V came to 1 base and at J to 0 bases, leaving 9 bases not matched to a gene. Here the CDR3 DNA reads TGTGCCAGCAGTTTATTGGGTAGCGGGGGGCCCTTCTCCTACGAGCAGTACTTC. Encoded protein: CASSLLGSGGPFSYEQYF.

The CDR3 DNA reads TGTGCCAGCAGTGAATTTGCGGGCCCGTATGGCTACACCTTC. Translation gives CASSEFAGPYGYTF. This chain joins TRBV2 and TRBJ1-2; D ambiguous. CDR3 length: 14 amino acids. With 2 bases removed from V and 5 bases from J, the gap between germline ends came to 12 bases. Germline V gene lookup returns CDR1 SNHLY and CDR2 FYNNEI.

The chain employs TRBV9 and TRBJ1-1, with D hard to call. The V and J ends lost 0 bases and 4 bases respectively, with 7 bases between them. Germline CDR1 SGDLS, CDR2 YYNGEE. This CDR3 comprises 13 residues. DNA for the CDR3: TGTGCCAGCAGCGTAGGCGGTTCCACTGAAGCTTTCTTT. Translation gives CASSVGGSTEAFF.

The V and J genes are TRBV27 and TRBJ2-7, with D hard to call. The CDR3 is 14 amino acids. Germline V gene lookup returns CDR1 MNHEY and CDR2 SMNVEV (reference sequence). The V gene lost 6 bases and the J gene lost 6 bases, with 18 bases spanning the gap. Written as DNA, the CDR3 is TGTGCCAGCAGCGACTTACAACCCCCTTTCGAGCAGTACTTC. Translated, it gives CASSDLQPPFEQYF.

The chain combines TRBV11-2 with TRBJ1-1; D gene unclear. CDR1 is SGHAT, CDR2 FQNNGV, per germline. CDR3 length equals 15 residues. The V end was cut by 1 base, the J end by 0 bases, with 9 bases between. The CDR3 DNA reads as TGTGCCAGCAGCTTAGCGTTAGTTATGAACACTGAAGCTTTCTTT. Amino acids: CASSLALVMNTEAFF.

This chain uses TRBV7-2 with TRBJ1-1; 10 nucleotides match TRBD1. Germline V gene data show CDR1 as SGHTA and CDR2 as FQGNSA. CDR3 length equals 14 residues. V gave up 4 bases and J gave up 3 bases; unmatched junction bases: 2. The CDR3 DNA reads TGTGCCAGCAGCTGGACAGGGGGAGACACTGAAGCTTTCTTT. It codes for CASSWTGGDTEAFF.

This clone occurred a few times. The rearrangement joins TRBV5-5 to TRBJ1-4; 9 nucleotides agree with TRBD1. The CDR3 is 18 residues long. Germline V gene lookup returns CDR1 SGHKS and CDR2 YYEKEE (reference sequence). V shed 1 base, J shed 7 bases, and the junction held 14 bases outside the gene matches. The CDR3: CASSLRGTGGATGEKLFF. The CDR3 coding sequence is TGTGCCAGCAGCTTGAGGGGCACAGGGGGCGCGACGGGTGAAAAACTGTTTTTT. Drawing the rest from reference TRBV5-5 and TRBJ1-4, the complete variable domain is DAGVTQSPTHLIKTRGQQVTLRCSPISGHKSVSWYQQVLGQGPQFIFQYYEKEERGRGNFPDRFSARQFPNYSSELNVNALLLGDSALYLCASSLRGTGGATGEKLFFGSGTQLSVL.

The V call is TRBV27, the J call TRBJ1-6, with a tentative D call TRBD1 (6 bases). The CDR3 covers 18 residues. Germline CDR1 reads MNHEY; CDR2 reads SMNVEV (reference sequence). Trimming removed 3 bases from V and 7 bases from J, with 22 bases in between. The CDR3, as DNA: TGTGCCAGCAGTTTGGGAAGAAGTGGGGGCCCGAGAAATTCACCCCTCCACTTT. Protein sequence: CASSLGRSGGPRNSPLHF.